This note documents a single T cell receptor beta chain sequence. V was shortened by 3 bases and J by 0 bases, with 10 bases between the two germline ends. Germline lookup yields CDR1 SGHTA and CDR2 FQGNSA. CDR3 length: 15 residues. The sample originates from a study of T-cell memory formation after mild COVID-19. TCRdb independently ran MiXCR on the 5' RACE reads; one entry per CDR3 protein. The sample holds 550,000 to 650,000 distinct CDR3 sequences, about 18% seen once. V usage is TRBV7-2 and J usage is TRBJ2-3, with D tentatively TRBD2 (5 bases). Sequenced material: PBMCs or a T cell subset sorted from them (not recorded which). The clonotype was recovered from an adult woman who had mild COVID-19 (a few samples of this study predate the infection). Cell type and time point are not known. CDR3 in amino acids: CASSFRTPSTDTQYF. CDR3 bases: TGTGCCAGCAGCTTTCGGACTCCCAGCACAGATACGCAGTATTTT.